A single sample is the source of the 31 T cell receptor beta chains below, sequenced in a study of blood T cell repertoires in COVID-19. Sequenced by immunoSEQ multiplex PCR; TCRdb stores in-frame clones only, minus some. The sample lists fewer than 400,000 clones; approximately 91% were seen once. The material sequenced was PBMCs or T cells enriched from blood (not recorded which). The source of these receptors is a man aged 55 to 70 who had recovered from COVID-19.

The chain is built from TRBV18 and TRBJ2-2, with D uncertain. There are 13 residues in the CDR3. V was clipped by 3 bases and J by 5 bases, with 7 bases between them. CDR1 is KGHSH and CDR2 is LQKENI in the germline V gene. The CDR3 spells CASSPRGTGELFF. CDR3 nucleotide sequence: TGTGCCAGCTCACCGAGAGGTACCGGGGAGCTGTTTTTT.

The chain joins TRBV11-3 to TRBJ2-2; D uncertain. V lost 6 bases and J 6 bases, leaving 11 bases between the germline ends. The CDR3 is made up of 13 amino acids. Germline V CDR1 and CDR2: SGHNT, YENEEA. Here the CDR3 reads CASRPTGSGELFF. For the CDR3, the DNA is TGTGCCAGCAGACCAACCGGGTCCGGGGAGCTGTTTTTT.

The count of this clone is one. The genes are TRBV19 and TRBJ1-2; maybe TRBD1 (6 bases). The germline CDR1 and CDR2 sequences are LNHDA and SQIVND (reference sequence). There are 14 residues in the CDR3. The ends were cut back, 3 bases at V and 7 bases at J, with 15 bases in the middle. Here the CDR3 reads CASSMGATAPGYTF. In DNA form, the CDR3 reads TGTGCCAGTAGTATGGGGGCGACAGCCCCTGGCTACACCTTC.

The chain carries TRBV14 and TRBJ1-3; D is possibly TRBD1 (5 bases). The germline V and J ends were trimmed by 8 bases and 1 base, with 12 bases remaining between them. The CDR3 is 14 amino acids. Germline V gene sequence: CDR1 SGHDN, CDR2 FVKESK. In DNA, the CDR3 is TGTGCCAGCCGGACGACAGCTTCTGGAAACACCATATATTTT. It translates to CASRTTASGNTIYF.

The sample holds one count of this clone. The rearrangement links TRBV5-1 to TRBJ2-2; 7 bases map to TRBD1. Trimming took 3 bases from V and 6 from J; bases not matched to a gene: 2. The CDR3 totals 13 residues. Germline assignment: CDR1 SGHRS and CDR2 YFSETQ. The DNA for the CDR3 is TGCGCCAGCAGCTCACAGGGGCCCGGGGAGCTGTTTTTT. Its protein product is CASSSQGPGELFF. Looking up the rest from reference TRBV5-1 and TRBJ2-2 gives the full variable domain: KAGVTQTPRYLIKTRGQQVTLSCSPISGHRSVSWYQQTPGQGLQFLFEYFSETQRNKGNFPGRFSGRQFSNSRSEMNVSTLELGDSALYLCASSSQGPGELFFGEGSRLTVL.

This chain connects TRBV7-2 to TRBJ2-5; perhaps TRBD2 as D (5 bases). The CDR3 runs 15 residues. The germline V and J ends were trimmed by 1 base and 1 base, with 10 bases remaining between them. Germline CDR1 reads SGHTA; CDR2 reads FQGNSA. CDR3 nucleotide sequence: TGTGCCAGCAGCTTAGTGACCGGGATCCAAGAGACCCAGTACTTC. Its protein is CASSLVTGIQETQYF.

This clone has a single count. The rearrangement joins TRBV10-3 to TRBJ2-7, with TRBD2 matching 13 bases. Germline V lookup: CDR1 ENHRY, CDR2 SYGVKD. Unmatched junction bases numbered 4, after V lost 6 bases and J lost 2 bases. This CDR3 is built from 15 residues. Here the CDR3 DNA reads TGTGCCATCAGCGTAGGGACTAGCGGGACCTACGAGCAGTACTTC. It translates to CAISVGTSGTYEQYF.

V and J are TRBV21-1 and TRBJ2-7; the D call of TRBD2 is as the table states it, not checked on the DNA. TRBV21-1 has pseudogene status. CDR3 length equals 20 residues. CDR3 coding DNA: TGTGCCAGCAGCAAAGAGGATTCTAGGACTAGCGGGGTTCTTTCCTACGAGCAGTACTTC. It translates to CASSKEDSRTSGVLSYEQYF.

This chain joins TRBV2 and TRBJ2-7, with a possible D match to TRBD2 (6 bases). The germline V gene encodes CDR1 SNHLY and CDR2 FYNNEI. Trimming stripped 6 bases from V and 2 bases from J, with 14 bases between. This CDR3 has 14 residues. The CDR3 here is CASSGGSAPYEQYF. CDR3 DNA: TGTGCCAGCAGCGGGGGTTCAGCCCCCTACGAGCAGTACTTC.

This CDR3 reads CASSMTGRNYEQYF. DNA for the CDR3: TGTGCCAGTAGTATGACAGGAAGAAACTACGAGCAGTACTTC. V and J are TRBV19 and TRBJ2-7; D might be TRBD1 (6 bases). Germline lookup yields CDR1 LNHDA and CDR2 SQIVND (reference sequence). The CDR3 sequence is 14 residues long. Trimming removed 3 bases from V and 3 bases from J, with 12 bases in between. The entire variable domain, with the rest obtained from reference TRBV19 and TRBJ2-7, is as follows: DGGITQSPKYLFRKEGQNVTLSCEQNLNHDAMYWYRQDPGQGLRLIYYSQIVNDFQKGDIAEGYSVSREKKESFPLTVTSAQKNPTAFYLCASSMTGRNYEQYFGPGTRLTVT.

This clone has a handful of counts. V and J are TRBV18 and TRBJ1-1, with D uncertain. Between the trimmed V and J ends, which lost 6 bases and 7 bases, there was a span of 18 bases. The CDR3 sequence is 14 residues long. In germline, CDR1 is KGHSH, CDR2 LQKENI. As DNA, the CDR3 is TGTGCCAGCTCCCTTGGACGGACTTCGGGTGAAGCTTTCTTT. This translates into CASSLGRTSGEAFF. Full variable domain (outside the CDR3, taken from reference TRBV18 and TRBJ1-1): NAGVMQNPRHLVRRRGQEARLRCSPMKGHSHVYWYRQLPEEGLKFMVYLQKENIIDESGMPKERFSAEFPKEGPSILRIQQVVRGDSAAYFCASSLGRTSGEAFFGQGTRLTVV.

The rearrangement links TRBV7-3 to TRBJ2-1, with D possibly matching TRBD1 (5 bases). The ends were cut back, 4 bases at V and 4 bases at J, with 8 bases in the middle. The CDR3 totals 13 residues. Germline V gives CDR1 SGHTA, CDR2 FQGTGA. The CDR3 loop reads CASSSDNYNEQFF. The CDR3 region has the DNA TGTGCCAGCAGCTCGGACAATTACAATGAGCAGTTCTTC.

This sequence joins TRBV11-1 and TRBJ2-1; the match to TRBD1 covers 11 bases. CDR1 is SGHAT, CDR2 FQDESV, per germline (reference sequence). The V and J ends lost 2 bases and 4 bases, in that order; junction bases with no gene match: 4. This CDR3 is built from 16 residues. The CDR3 nucleotides read TGTGCCAGCAGCTTAAGAGGGACAGGGGGGTACAATGAGCAGTTCTTC. It encodes CASSLRGTGGYNEQFF.

The chain couples TRBV11-2 to TRBJ2-7; maybe TRBD1 (5 bases). The CDR3 consists of 13 residues. The V gene lost 4 bases and the J gene lost 6 bases, with 13 bases spanning the gap. Germline V gene sequence: CDR1 SGHAT, CDR2 FQNNGV. This chain's CDR3 is CASSSMQGLEQYF. As DNA, the CDR3 is TGTGCCAGCAGCTCCATGCAGGGTCTCGAGCAGTACTTC.

The V gene is TRBV7-2, the J gene TRBJ2-7; D gene ambiguous. The V end lost 1 base, the J end lost 5 bases, and 12 bases lay between the germline ends. Germline V CDR1 and CDR2: SGHTA, FQGNSA. CDR3 size: 14 residues. CDR3 sequence: CASSLGGSKNEQYF. The CDR3 nucleotides are TGTGCCAGCAGCTTAGGTGGCTCAAAGAACGAGCAGTACTTC.

The chain joins TRBV7-3 to TRBJ2-1; no definite D call. V was shortened by 4 bases and J by 6 bases, with 10 bases between the two germline ends. From germline, CDR1 is SGHTA and CDR2 FQGTGA. The CDR3 has 13 amino acids. CDR3 bases: TGTGCCAGCAGCTACTCCCCCCGCAATGAGCAGTTCTTC. Its protein product is CASSYSPRNEQFF.

The chain recombines TRBV7-3 with TRBJ2-7; D gene unclear. This CDR3 region has 13 residues. V was trimmed by 3 bases and J by 6 bases, leaving 12 bases between them. Germline values: CDR1 SGHTA, CDR2 FQGTGA. The CDR3 DNA reads as TGTGCCAGCAGCTTCTCCCAGGTATCCGAGCAGTACTTC. It specifies CASSFSQVSEQYF.

This chain links TRBV5-1 with TRBJ2-5; 11 bases align to TRBD1. The CDR3 runs 15 residues. Germline assignment: CDR1 SGHRS and CDR2 YFSETQ. V shed 7 bases, J shed 4 bases, and the junction held 9 bases outside the gene matches. The CDR3 DNA reads TGCGCCAGCGGTGGGGACAGGGGGTTTGGAGAGACCCAGTACTTC. Protein product: CASGGDRGFGETQYF.

The V gene is TRBV29-1, the J gene TRBJ1-3; D is undetermined. Per the germline V gene, CDR1 is SQVTM and CDR2 is ANQGSEA. Trimming shortened V by 0 bases and J by 0 bases, and 9 bases separated the two germline ends. The CDR3 is 15 residues long. The CDR3 bases are TGCAGCGTTGAAGAATGGGAGATCTCTGGAAACACCATATATTTT. Residues: CSVEEWEISGNTIYF.

The V call is TRBV3-1 (or the pseudogene TRBV3-2), the J call TRBJ2-3, with a weak D call TRBD2 (5 bases). The CDR3 has 13 amino acids. V dropped 3 bases and J dropped 2 bases, with 6 bases sitting between them. Germline CDR1 and CDR2: LGHDT and YNNKEL (reference sequence). CDR3 sequence reads: CASSQDFTDTQYF. In DNA, the CDR3 is TGTGCCAGCAGCCAGGACTTCACAGATACGCAGTATTTT.

This chain joins TRBV13 and TRBJ2-5; 15 bases are shared with TRBD2. J was trimmed by 2 bases and V by 4 bases; bases with no gene match: 5. CDR3 length: 17 residues. Germline lookup yields CDR1 PRHDT and CDR2 FYEKMQ (reference sequence). CDR3 in DNA: TGTGCCAGCAGCTACGGGGGACTAGCGGGAGGACAAGAGACCCAGTACTTC. This gives the protein CASSYGGLAGGQETQYF. The full variable domain, with the rest looked up from reference TRBV13 and TRBJ2-5, is AAGVIQSPRHLIKEKRETATLKCYPIPRHDTVYWYQQGPGQDPQFLISFYEKMQSDKGSIPDRFSAQQFSDYHSELNMSSLELGDSALYFCASSYGGLAGGQETQYFGPGTRLLVL.

The chain employs TRBV5-1 and TRBJ2-1, with 13 nucleotides matching TRBD2. CDR3 length: 20 amino acids. J lost 0 bases, V lost 0 bases, and 9 bases had no gene match. Looked up from germline, CDR1 is SGHRS and CDR2 is YFSETQ. The CDR3 loop is CASSLVGGLAGMSSYNEQFF. The DNA of the CDR3 is TGCGCCAGCAGCTTGGTAGGGGGACTAGCGGGAATGAGCTCCTACAATGAGCAGTTCTTC.

The chain employs TRBV5-1 and TRBJ2-7; 8 nucleotides agree with TRBD1. Per germline, CDR1 SGHRS and CDR2 YFSETQ. Trimming cost V 4 bases and J 8 bases; bases outside gene matches: 14. The CDR3 has 15 residues. The CDR3 nucleotides are TGCGCCAGCAGCACTTTGGACAGGGCTATTTCCAAGCAGTACTTC. It codes for CASSTLDRAISKQYF.

The genes are TRBV7-6 and TRBJ1-4; TRBD1 is a possible D gene (5 bases). The V end was cut by 0 bases, the J end by 4 bases, with 9 bases between. The CDR3 spans 15 residues. Germline V CDR1 and CDR2: SGHVS, FNYEAQ. In DNA, the CDR3 is TGTGCCAGCAGCTTAGCGCAGGGCGGTAATGAAAAACTGTTTTTT. It yields the protein CASSLAQGGNEKLFF.

The chain joins TRBV29-1 to TRBJ1-3; D is unclear. V lost 5 bases, J lost 2 bases, and 7 bases lay in between. In germline, CDR1 is SQVTM, CDR2 ANQGSEA. The CDR3 has 12 amino acids. This CDR3 reads CSVQGPGNTIYF. CDR3 nucleotides: TGCAGCGTTCAAGGGCCTGGAAACACCATATATTTT.

The table lists this clone with a count of one. The chain recombines TRBV10-2 with TRBJ2-7; 15 bases match TRBD2. Germline CDR1 reads WSHSY; CDR2 reads SAAADI. The trim removed 6 bases at V and 4 bases at J, leaving 4 bases unmatched. The CDR3 is made up of 15 amino acids. Written as DNA, the CDR3 is TGCGCCAGCAGGGATGGGACTAGCGGGAGGTACGAGCAGTACTTC. This sequence encodes CASRDGTSGRYEQYF.

This clone was counted a single time. The chain has TRBV11-3 and TRBJ2-1; 8 bases fit TRBD2. The V gene end was trimmed by 5 bases and the J gene end by 0 bases; junction bases not matched to a gene: 9. The CDR3 consists of 17 residues. In germline, CDR1 is SGHNT, CDR2 YENEEA. The CDR3 DNA is TGTGCCAGCAGCCCGGGGGGGGCCCTGAGCTCCTACAATGAGCAGTTCTTC. This gives the protein CASSPGGALSSYNEQFF. The variable domain in full, with the rest retrieved from reference TRBV11-3 and TRBJ2-1, is EAGVVQSPRYKIIEKKQPVAFWCNPISGHNTLYWYLQNLGQGPELLIRYENEEAVDDSQLPKDRFSAERLKGVDSTLKIQPAELGDSAVYLCASSPGGALSSYNEQFFGPGTRLTVL.

This clone was observed once. Other DNA sequences from this sample encode an identical CDR3 as well. This chain joins TRBV4-1 and TRBJ2-7; 8 positions match TRBD1. The CDR3 covers 15 residues. V trimming: 3 bases; J trimming: 4 bases; junction bases outside the gene matches: 8. CDR1 and CDR2 (germline): MGHRA, YSYEKL. The CDR3 DNA follows: TGCGCCAGCAGCCAGGTAGGGACAGGCCCTTACGAGCAGTACTTC. It encodes CASSQVGTGPYEQYF.

The chain couples TRBV5-4 to TRBJ1-3; 7 nucleotides match TRBD1. The CDR3 has 13 amino acids. Germline V gene sequence: CDR1 SGHNT, CDR2 YYREEE (reference sequence). Trimming removed 5 bases from V and 4 bases from J; junction bases left unmatched: 3. DNA for the CDR3: TGTGCCAGCAGTTGGGACAGCGGAAACACCATATATTTT. Translating it yields CASSWDSGNTIYF.

The chain recombines TRBV24-1 with TRBJ2-1, with D perhaps matching TRBD2 (6 bases). CDR1 and CDR2 from the germline V gene are KGHDR and SFDVKD. V was trimmed by 9 bases and J by 7 bases, leaving 12 bases between them. The CDR3 has 12 residues. The CDR3 sequence: CATVDSGNEQFF. In DNA form, the CDR3 reads TGTGCCACCGTAGATAGCGGAAATGAGCAGTTCTTC.

The chain has TRBV6-1 and TRBJ2-3, with 11 nucleotides matching TRBD2. This CDR3 has 18 residues. CDR1 and CDR2 (germline): MNHNS, SASEGT. The trim removed 0 bases at V and 2 bases at J, leaving 7 bases unmatched. CDR3 sequence: CASSEASLAGGPTDTQYF. CDR3 nucleotides: TGTGCCAGCAGTGAAGCTTCCCTAGCGGGAGGTCCCACAGATACGCAGTATTTT.